This T cell receptor (beta chain) stems from a study of blood T cells in healthy people across ages. Study-level points and caveats: In long-lived donors, naive CD4+ cell counts and diversity exceeded those of aged donors.

Per germline, CDR1 MGHDK and CDR2 SYGVNS. V was trimmed by 7 bases and J by 6 bases, leaving 19 bases between them. The CDR3 extends over 15 amino acids. A word on this clonotype: What it binds is unknown.

It was with a sample-barcoded 5' primer and a J-beta primer mix that a second PCR of roughly 7 to 12 cycles was run. TCRdb used MiXCR to reprocess the 5' RACE reads, holding one entry per CDR3 protein. The sample yields around 520,000 distinct CDR3 sequences, about 27% seen once. These data are also associated with another study on T cells of mothers and their children. That source adds: RNA extracted was entirely used for cDNA synthesis, approximately 1.6 ug per 15 ul.

The source of this sequence is a boy younger than 10 in good health. The specimen was blood. The rearrangement uses TRBV25-1 and TRBJ2-1, with D maybe TRBD2 (6 bases). The CDR3 here is CASIYAGSGINEQFF. Written as DNA, the CDR3 is TGTGCCAGCATCTACGCGGGGAGCGGCATCAATGAGCAGTTCTTC.